These T cell receptor beta chains were read from a single sample in a study of T cell responses to AZD1222 COVID-19 vaccine. Sequenced by immunoSEQ multiplex PCR; TCRdb stores in-frame clones only, minus some. The table has approximately 98,000 clones, 89% seen once; the top ten hold 3.1%. The sequences come from peripheral blood, collected on day 0 of MenACWY control vaccination. Receptors originate from an adult in good health. CDR3s include the opening cysteine and the closing phenylalanine or tryptophan.

V	J	CDR3
TRBV4-3	TRBJ1-6	CASSQEPLGGNSPLHF
TRBV7-2	TRBJ1-1	CASSSDRLTEAFF
TRBV4-1	TRBJ2-7	CASGDIRYEQYF
TRBV7-9	TRBJ2-7	CASSPGLAGDLSYEQYF
TRBV5-1	TRBJ2-7	CASSPRGTQGSYEQYF
TRBV5-1	TRBJ1-6	CASSLVTGADSPLHF
TRBV9	TRBJ2-2	CASSVVGGTGDTGELFF
TRBV4-2	TRBJ2-3	CASSQADTQYF
TRBV5-1	TRBJ1-6	CASSPIGADNSPLHF
TRBV6-6	TRBJ1-1	CASSYSSTGRNTEAFF
TRBV3-1/TRBV3-2	TRBJ2-1	CASSQVTGQGGYNEQFF
TRBV5-1	TRBJ2-5	CASSLAGGAKTQYF
TRBV7-3	TRBJ2-1	CASSPSPNRGIHEQFF
TRBV5-1	TRBJ1-4	CASSLATVNEKLFF
TRBV5-1	TRBJ1-1	CASSTQNRGATEAFF
TRBV29-1	TRBJ1-1	CSVVIWDRGQNTEAFF
TRBV18	TRBJ1-1	CASSRGGRGNTEAFF
TRBV5-4	TRBJ2-1	CASSLVYNEQFF
TRBV11-2	TRBJ2-3	CASSLPGLDTQYF
TRBV6-5	TRBJ2-3	CASTASGTPSTQYF
TRBV6-1	TRBJ1-2	CASSEVRGQGYGYTF
TRBV5-6	TRBJ1-1	CASSLVSAEAFF
TRBV28	TRBJ1-1	CASSLEGAQRRDTEAFF